These 24 T cell receptor beta chains were sequenced from one sample in a study of molecular identifiers for immune sequencing clone quantification. TCRdb processed the PCR reads anew with MiXCR; each CDR3 protein has one entry. The sample lists 460,000 or so distinct CDR3 sequences; roughly 23% were seen once. Sequencing was carried out using naive CD8+ T cells from blood, with Jurkat cell RNA spiked in. The subset denotes: FACS-sorted CD8+CD4-CCR7+CD45RA+ naive T cells. Source of these receptors: a human donor in good health. Some libraries in this study had Jurkat cell RNA spiked in.

There are a few counts of this clonotype. The CDR3 region has the DNA TGTGCCAGCAGTTCCCTGACAGGGAGTTTAGATACGCAGTATTTT. Amino acid sequence: CASSSLTGSLDTQYF. V and J are TRBV27 and TRBJ2-3; TRBD1 aligns across 7 bases. V was pared by 4 bases and J by 5 bases, with 9 bases of the junction left unmatched. The CDR3 spans 15 residues. Germline-derived CDR1 and CDR2 are MNHEY and SMNVEV (reference sequence).

This clonotype was picked up a small number of times. The CDR3 DNA is TGCGCCAGCAGCCCCACTCGTACAGGCGAAGCTTTCTTT. This codes for CASSPTRTGEAFF. This chain uses TRBV4-1 with TRBJ1-1; the D gene is possibly TRBD1 (5 bases). This CDR3 spans 13 amino acids. V was clipped by 4 bases and J by 8 bases, with 14 bases between them. The germline V gene encodes CDR1 MGHRA and CDR2 YSYEKL.

The genes are TRBV6-2 or TRBV6-3 and TRBJ2-6; possible D gene TRBD2, 6 bases. This CDR3 contains 22 residues. From germline, CDR1 is MNHEY and CDR2 SVGEGT. V was cut by 6 bases and J by 0 bases, with 30 bases left in between. CDR3 protein: CASRPGGSTSSGLFSGANVLTF. DNA for the CDR3: TGTGCCAGCAGACCCGGGGGTAGCACCTCTTCCGGATTGTTCTCTGGGGCCAACGTCCTGACTTTC.

Many counts were recorded for this clonotype. The V and J genes are TRBV3-1 and TRBJ1-5; D ambiguous. The CDR3 sequence is 14 residues long. The germline V gene has CDR1 LGHDT and CDR2 YNNKEL (reference sequence). Trimming removed 8 bases from V and 4 bases from J, with 15 bases in between. The CDR3 region has the DNA TGTGCCAGCCCCTCCCGGGCGAGAAATCAGCCCCAGCATTTT. Its protein product is CASPSRARNQPQHF.

With respect to this clonotype: A read error may be the cause here, since a much bigger clone is one base away. V gene TRBV20-1 combines with J gene TRBJ2-7; D is undetermined. The CDR3 is 12 amino acids. The germline V gene has CDR1 DFQATT and CDR2 SNEGSKA (reference sequence). The CDR3 loop is CSASVSSCEQYF. The CDR3 coding sequence is TGCAGTGCTAGTGTGAGCTCCTGCGAGCAGTACTTC.

The chain couples TRBV6-2 or TRBV6-3 to TRBJ2-5; 8 bases are a match to TRBD2. The CDR3 extends over 15 amino acids. V was clipped by 6 bases and J by 2 bases; unmatched bases: 8. Germline loops: CDR1 MNHEY, CDR2 SVGEGT. In nucleotides, the CDR3 is TGTGCCAGCAGGCTACGTGCGGGGGGTCAAGAGACCCAGTACTTC. The encoded protein is CASRLRAGGQETQYF.

On this clonotype itself: The junction does not match germline at one end; this may be a read error. This rearrangement joins TRBV4-3 to TRBJ2-1; TRBD2 aligns across 9 bases. The CDR3 is made up of 13 amino acids. The germline CDR1 and CDR2 sequences are LGHNA and YSLEER. The CDR3 DNA reads TGCGCCAGCAGTCCGGGACTAGCATTTGAGCAGTCCTTC. This codes for CASSPGLAFEQSF.

This clonotype was seen at least ten times. This chain links TRBV7-9 with TRBJ2-5; the match to TRBD2 covers 11 bases. This CDR3 contains 16 residues. The V gene end was trimmed by 4 bases and the J gene end by 1 base; junction bases not matched to a gene: 5. Per the germline V gene, CDR1 is SEHNR and CDR2 is FQNEAQ (reference sequence). CDR3 DNA: TGTGCCAGCAGCTCCACTAGCGGGGGTCCCCAAGAGACCCAGTACTTC. Translated: CASSSTSGGPQETQYF. The variable domain in full, completed from reference TRBV7-9 and TRBJ2-5, reads DTGVSQNPRHKITKRGQNVTFRCDPISEHNRLYWYRQTLGQGPEFLTYFQNEAQLEKSRLLSDRFSAERPKGSFSTLEIQRTEQGDSAMYLCASSSTSGGPQETQYFGPGTRLLVL.

This clonotype was counted a few times. This chain uses TRBV11-2 with TRBJ1-5; no reliable D call. The CDR3 sequence is 13 residues long. Germline loops: CDR1 SGHAT, CDR2 FQNNGV. V was cut by 4 bases and J by 5 bases, with 9 bases left in between. The CDR3 DNA is TGTGCCAGCAGCTACGGCCCAGATCAGCCCCAGCATTTT. The encoded protein is CASSYGPDQPQHF.

In this sample, this clonotype turned up many times. The CDR3 sequence is CASSFRDSSTDTQYF. For the CDR3, the DNA is TGTGCCAGCAGTTTCCGAGACAGCAGCACAGATACGCAGTATTTT. The V gene is TRBV28, the J gene TRBJ2-3; possibly TRBD1 for D (5 bases). Trimming pared 3 bases from V and 0 bases from J, leaving 10 bases between. Germline values: CDR1 MDHEN, CDR2 SYDVKM. This CDR3 is built from 15 residues.

The sample holds many counts of this clonotype. V gene TRBV7-6 combines with J gene TRBJ2-6; no firm D call. This CDR3 has 15 residues. Germline CDR1 and CDR2: SGHVS and FNYEAQ. Trimming took off 1 base at V and 0 bases at J, with 4 bases between the two ends. CDR3 protein: CASSLEASGANVLTF. Written as DNA, the CDR3 is TGTGCCAGCAGCTTAGAAGCCTCTGGGGCCAACGTCCTGACTTTC.

In this sample, this clonotype turned up a few times. In nucleotides, the CDR3 is TGTGCCAGCAGCCCCGCTAGCGGGGATTACAATGAGCAGTTCTTC. It codes for CASSPASGDYNEQFF. The chain has TRBV9 and TRBJ2-1, with 9 bases that match TRBD2. The CDR3 has 15 residues. Germline V CDR1 and CDR2: SGDLS, YYNGEE. V shed 4 bases and J 4 bases; nucleotides not matched to a gene: 6.

This clonotype was found many times. The genes are TRBV20-1 and TRBJ1-5; possible D gene TRBD1, 5 bases. Germline V gene sequence: CDR1 DFQATT, CDR2 SNEGSKA (reference sequence). V was pared by 5 bases and J by 0 bases, with 11 bases between. CDR3 size: 14 residues. CDR3 DNA sequence: TGCAGTGCTGGGGACCCTTATAGCAATCAGCCCCAGCATTTT. It yields the protein CSAGDPYSNQPQHF.

Notes on this clonotype: It may be a read error: a sequence one base away is much more abundant. The chain is built from TRBV12-3 or TRBV12-4 and TRBJ2-3; no reliable D call. Trimming took off 6 bases at V and 6 bases at J, with 19 bases between the two ends. The CDR3 contains 15 residues. In nucleotides, the CDR3 is TGTGCCAGCAGCACCGACCACGAGGAAGCGGATACGCAGTATTTT. Residues: CASSTDHEEADTQYF.

The V and J genes are TRBV7-9 and TRBJ1-1, with 7 bases that match TRBD1. The CDR3 contains 15 residues. Per germline, CDR1 SEHNR and CDR2 FQNEAQ (reference sequence). The V and J ends lost 4 bases and 4 bases, in that order; junction bases with no gene match: 9. CDR3 nucleotide sequence: TGTGCCAGCAGCTCGAGGGGGCGTTCGCTCACTGAAGCTTTCTTT. This encodes CASSSRGRSLTEAFF.

This clonotype showed up just a few times. A read error may explain this, as a much larger clone is one base away. The chain's CDR3 is CASSLETGSNTEAFF. The CDR3 bases are TGCGCCAGCAGCTTGGAGACAGGGTCAAACACTGAAGCTTTCTTT. The J gene is TRBJ1-1, the V gene TRBV5-1, with 7 bases lining up with TRBD1. The germline V gene has CDR1 SGHRS and CDR2 YFSETQ. This CDR3 region has 15 residues. Trimming at V came to 0 bases and at J to 2 bases, leaving 4 bases not matched to a gene.

This clonotype was observed a few times. This chain joins TRBV6-5 and TRBJ2-1, with TRBD2 matching 16 bases. Losses at the gene ends were 0 bases for V and 8 bases for J; bases not matched to a gene: 10. This CDR3 comprises 19 residues. The V gene's germline CDR1 is MNHEY and CDR2 SVGAGI. CDR3: CASSYSGLAGGPGTDEQFF. The CDR3 DNA reads as TGTGCCAGCAGTTACTCGGGACTAGCGGGAGGGCCGGGGACTGATGAGCAGTTCTTC.

As for this clonotype: One base away lies a much larger clone, so this may be a sequencing read error. The chain recombines TRBV12-3 or TRBV12-4 with TRBJ2-6; possibly TRBD2 for D (5 bases). This CDR3 is built from 14 residues. Here the CDR3 reads CASSFPDGVNVLTF. CDR3 in DNA: TGTGCCAGCAGCTTCCCCGACGGGGTCAACGTCCTGACTTTC.

Only a few counts were recorded for this clonotype. V gene TRBV3-1 combines with J gene TRBJ2-3; tentatively, D is TRBD2 (5 bases). The germline CDR1 and CDR2 sequences are LGHDT and YNNKEL (reference sequence). CDR3 length: 16 residues. The ends were cut back, 0 bases at V and 2 bases at J, with 12 bases in the middle. The CDR3 nucleotides are TGTGCCAGCAGCCAAGACGGGGTTTTTTACACAGATACGCAGTATTTT. This sequence encodes CASSQDGVFYTDTQYF.

Points on this clonotype: One junction end disagrees with the germline gene, perhaps due to a read error. The chain is built from TRBV7-2 and TRBJ2-7, with 10 bases identical to TRBD2. The germline V gene encodes CDR1 SGHTA and CDR2 FQGNSA. This CDR3 has 16 residues. The CDR3 nucleotides read TGTGCCGGCAGCGTCGCTAGCGGGAGCCCAACCTACGAGCAGTACTTC. Translation gives CAGSVASGSPTYEQYF.

CDR3 loop: CASSDQGLTQHF. The CDR3 DNA reads TGTGCCAGCAGTGATCAGGGATTGACCCAGCATTTT. This chain connects TRBV25-1 to TRBJ1-5; D perhaps matches TRBD1 (5 bases). The CDR3 length is 12 residues. Trimming took off 3 bases at V and 11 bases at J, with 11 bases between the two ends. Looked up from germline, CDR1 is MGHDK and CDR2 is SYGVNS.

This clonotype was seen ten or more times. The chain recombines TRBV4-1 with TRBJ2-2, with D perhaps matching TRBD1 (5 bases). The CDR3 sequence is 16 residues long. Between the trimmed V and J ends, which lost 2 bases and 3 bases, there was a span of 13 bases. CDR1 and CDR2 (germline): MGHRA, YSYEKL. In DNA, the CDR3 is TGCGCCAGCAGCCAATATCTCGCAGGGTACACCGGGGAGCTGTTTTTT. Its protein product is CASSQYLAGYTGELFF.

This clonotype was seen a few times. An end of the junction differs from the germline gene, which may be a read error. V usage is TRBV2 and J usage is TRBJ2-3, with D perhaps matching TRBD1 (6 bases). The CDR3 contains 17 residues. The germline CDR1 and CDR2 sequences are SNHLY and FYNNEI. Here the CDR3 DNA reads TGTGTCAGCAGTGAATCCCGGGACACCCAAAACACAGATACGCAGTATTTT. This translates into CVSSESRDTQNTDTQYF.

The V gene is TRBV5-1, the J gene TRBJ1-2; D ambiguous. Germline V CDR1 and CDR2: SGHRS, YFSETQ. The germline V and J ends were trimmed by 0 bases and 2 bases, with 8 bases remaining between them. The CDR3 has 14 amino acids. Here the CDR3 reads CASSLGPENYGYTF. The DNA for the CDR3 is TGCGCCAGCAGCTTGGGTCCCGAGAACTATGGCTACACCTTC.